This T cell receptor beta chain originates from a study of cytomegalovirus exposure and HLA in healthy donors. Germline V CDR1 and CDR2: SGHTA, FQGNSA. The CDR3 consists of 19 residues. V was clipped by 4 bases and J by 0 bases, with 23 bases between them. 13 Jbeta primers and 60 Vbeta primers were used for the PCR. Assay used: immunoSEQ multiplex PCR; TCRdb lists only in-frame clones, some missing. The sample holds roughly 160,000 clones, 65% to 85% seen once. The material sequenced was PBMCs. The J gene is TRBJ2-3, the V gene TRBV7-2, with D possibly matching TRBD2 (5 bases). The TCR originated in a male donor in good health and CMV-seronegative. The CDR3 region is CASSSILRLLDSSTDTQYF. In DNA, the CDR3 is TGTGCCAGCAGCTCGATCCTGAGATTACTAGATTCTAGCACAGATACGCAGTATTTT. Filled out from reference TRBV7-2 and TRBJ2-3, the complete variable domain reads GAGVSQSPSNKVTEKGKDVELRCDPISGHTALYWYRQSLGQGLEFLIYFQGNSAPDKSGLPSDRFSAERTGGSVSTLTIQRTQQEDSAVYLCASSSILRLLDSSTDTQYFGPGTRLTVL.